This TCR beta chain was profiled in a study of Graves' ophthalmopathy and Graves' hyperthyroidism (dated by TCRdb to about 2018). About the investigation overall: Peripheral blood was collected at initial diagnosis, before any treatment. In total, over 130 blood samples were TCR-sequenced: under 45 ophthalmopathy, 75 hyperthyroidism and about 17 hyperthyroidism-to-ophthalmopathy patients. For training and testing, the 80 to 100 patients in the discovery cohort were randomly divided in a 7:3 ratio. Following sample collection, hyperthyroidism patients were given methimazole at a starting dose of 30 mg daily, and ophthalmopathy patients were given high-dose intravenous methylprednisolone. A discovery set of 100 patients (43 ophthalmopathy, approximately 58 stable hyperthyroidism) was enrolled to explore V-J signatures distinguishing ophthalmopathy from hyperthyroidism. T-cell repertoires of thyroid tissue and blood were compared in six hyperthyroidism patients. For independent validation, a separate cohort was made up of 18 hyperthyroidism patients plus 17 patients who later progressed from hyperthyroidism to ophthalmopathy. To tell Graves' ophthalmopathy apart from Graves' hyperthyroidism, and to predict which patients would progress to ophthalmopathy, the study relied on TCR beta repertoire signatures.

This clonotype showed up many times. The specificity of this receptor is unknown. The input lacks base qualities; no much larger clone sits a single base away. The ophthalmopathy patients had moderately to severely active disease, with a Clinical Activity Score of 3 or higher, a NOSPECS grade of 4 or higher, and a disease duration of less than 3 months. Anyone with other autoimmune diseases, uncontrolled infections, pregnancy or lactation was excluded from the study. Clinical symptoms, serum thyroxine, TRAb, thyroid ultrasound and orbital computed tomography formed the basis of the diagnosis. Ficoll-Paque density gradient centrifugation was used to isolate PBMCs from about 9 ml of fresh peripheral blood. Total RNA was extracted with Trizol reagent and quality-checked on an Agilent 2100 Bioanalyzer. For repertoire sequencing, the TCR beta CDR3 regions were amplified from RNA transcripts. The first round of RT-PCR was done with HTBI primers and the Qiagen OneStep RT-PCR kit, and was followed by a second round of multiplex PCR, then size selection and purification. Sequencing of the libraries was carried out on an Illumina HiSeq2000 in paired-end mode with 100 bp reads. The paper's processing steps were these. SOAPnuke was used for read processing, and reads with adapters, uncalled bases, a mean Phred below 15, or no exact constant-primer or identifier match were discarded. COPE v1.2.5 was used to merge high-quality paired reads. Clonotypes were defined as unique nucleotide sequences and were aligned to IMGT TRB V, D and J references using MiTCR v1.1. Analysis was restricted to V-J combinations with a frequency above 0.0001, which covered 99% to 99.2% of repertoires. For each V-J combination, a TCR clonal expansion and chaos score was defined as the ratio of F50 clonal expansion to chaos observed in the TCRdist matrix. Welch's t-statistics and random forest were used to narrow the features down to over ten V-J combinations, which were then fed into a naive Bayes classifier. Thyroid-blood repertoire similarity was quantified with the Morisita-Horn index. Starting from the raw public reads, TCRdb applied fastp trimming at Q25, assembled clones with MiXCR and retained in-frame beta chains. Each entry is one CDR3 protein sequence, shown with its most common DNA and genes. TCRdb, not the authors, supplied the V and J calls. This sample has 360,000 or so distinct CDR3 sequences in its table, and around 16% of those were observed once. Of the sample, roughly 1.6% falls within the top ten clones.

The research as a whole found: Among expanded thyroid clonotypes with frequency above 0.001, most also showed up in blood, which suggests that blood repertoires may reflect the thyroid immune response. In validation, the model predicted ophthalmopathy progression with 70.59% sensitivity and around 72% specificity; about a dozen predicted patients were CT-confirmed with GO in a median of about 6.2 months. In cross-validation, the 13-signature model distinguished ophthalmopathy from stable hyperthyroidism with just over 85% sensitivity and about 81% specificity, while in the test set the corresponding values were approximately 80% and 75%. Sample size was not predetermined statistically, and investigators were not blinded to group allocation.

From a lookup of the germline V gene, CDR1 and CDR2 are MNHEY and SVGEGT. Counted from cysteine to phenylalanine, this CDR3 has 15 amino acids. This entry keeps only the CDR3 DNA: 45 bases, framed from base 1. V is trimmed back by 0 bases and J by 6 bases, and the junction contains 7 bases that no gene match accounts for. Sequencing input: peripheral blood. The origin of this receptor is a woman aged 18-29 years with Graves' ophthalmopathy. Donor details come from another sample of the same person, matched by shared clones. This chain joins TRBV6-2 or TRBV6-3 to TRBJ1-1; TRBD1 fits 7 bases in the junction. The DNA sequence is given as TGTGCCAGCAGTTACTCACCTACAGGGGCAGCTGAAGCTTTCTTT. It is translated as CASSYSPTGAAEAFF.